This T cell receptor beta chain stems from a study of TIL therapy for anti-PD-1-resistant metastatic lung cancer. Per germline, CDR1 SGHRS and CDR2 YFSETQ. The V gene lost 0 bases and the J gene lost 5 bases, with 9 bases spanning the gap. The CDR3 runs to 13 residues. This sample's time point: pre-treatment sample, taken before nivolumab and TIL therapy. Sequencing used immunoSEQ v3. The method was immunoSEQ multiplex PCR; TCRdb's version includes in-frame clones alone and lacks a portion of them. The data show tens of thousands of clones, 79% seen once. This TCR came from a woman aged 30-79 years with non-small cell lung cancer. The sample here was blood, taken at baseline. The chain combines TRBV5-1 with TRBJ2-7; D is perhaps TRBD1 (5 bases). CDR3 coding DNA: TGCGCCAGCAGCTTGGTTAGGGGTAACGAGCAGTACTTC. Protein product: CASSLVRGNEQYF.